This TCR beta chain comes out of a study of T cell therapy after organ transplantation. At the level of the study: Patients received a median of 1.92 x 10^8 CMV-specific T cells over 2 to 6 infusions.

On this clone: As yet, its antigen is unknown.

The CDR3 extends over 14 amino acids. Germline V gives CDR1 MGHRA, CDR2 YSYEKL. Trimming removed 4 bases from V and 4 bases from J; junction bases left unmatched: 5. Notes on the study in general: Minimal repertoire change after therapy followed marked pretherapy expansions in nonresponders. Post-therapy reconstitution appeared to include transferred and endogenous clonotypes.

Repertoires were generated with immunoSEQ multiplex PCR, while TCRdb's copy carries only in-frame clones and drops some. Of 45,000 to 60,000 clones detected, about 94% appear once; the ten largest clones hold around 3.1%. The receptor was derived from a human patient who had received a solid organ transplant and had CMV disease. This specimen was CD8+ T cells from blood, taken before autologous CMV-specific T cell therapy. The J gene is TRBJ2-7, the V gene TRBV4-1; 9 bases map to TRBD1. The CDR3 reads CASSPDRGMYEQYF. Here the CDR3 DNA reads TGCGCCAGCAGCCCTGACAGGGGGATGTACGAGCAGTACTTC.